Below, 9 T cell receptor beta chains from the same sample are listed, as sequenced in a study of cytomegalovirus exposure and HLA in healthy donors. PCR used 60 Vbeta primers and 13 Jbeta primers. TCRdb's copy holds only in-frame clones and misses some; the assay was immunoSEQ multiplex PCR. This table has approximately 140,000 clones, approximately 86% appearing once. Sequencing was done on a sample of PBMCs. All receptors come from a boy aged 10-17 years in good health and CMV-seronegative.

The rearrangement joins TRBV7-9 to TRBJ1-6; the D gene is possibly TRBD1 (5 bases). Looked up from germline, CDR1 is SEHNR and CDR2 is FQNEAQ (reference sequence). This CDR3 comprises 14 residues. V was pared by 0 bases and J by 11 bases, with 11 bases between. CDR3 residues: CASSLAQGRTPLHF. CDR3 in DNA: TGTGCCAGCAGCTTAGCGCAGGGTCGGACACCCCTCCACTTT.

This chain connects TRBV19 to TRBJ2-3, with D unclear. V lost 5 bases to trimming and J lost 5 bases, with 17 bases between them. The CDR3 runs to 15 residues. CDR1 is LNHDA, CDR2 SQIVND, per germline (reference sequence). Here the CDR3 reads CASSRQAILLDTQYF. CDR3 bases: TGTGCCAGTAGTCGCCAGGCCATTTTGTTAGATACGCAGTATTTT.

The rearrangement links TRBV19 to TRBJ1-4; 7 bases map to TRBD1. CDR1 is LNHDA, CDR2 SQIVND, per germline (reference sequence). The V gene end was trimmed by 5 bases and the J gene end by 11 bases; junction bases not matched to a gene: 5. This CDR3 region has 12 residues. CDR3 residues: CASSFSRGKLFF. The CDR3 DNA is TGTGCCAGTAGTTTTTCCAGGGGGAAACTGTTTTTT.

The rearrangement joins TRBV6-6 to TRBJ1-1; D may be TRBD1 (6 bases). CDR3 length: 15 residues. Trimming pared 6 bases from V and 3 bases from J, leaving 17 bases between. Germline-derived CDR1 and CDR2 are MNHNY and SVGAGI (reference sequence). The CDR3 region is CASRPPQGRDTEAFF. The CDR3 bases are TGTGCCAGCAGGCCCCCACAGGGTCGTGACACTGAAGCTTTCTTT.

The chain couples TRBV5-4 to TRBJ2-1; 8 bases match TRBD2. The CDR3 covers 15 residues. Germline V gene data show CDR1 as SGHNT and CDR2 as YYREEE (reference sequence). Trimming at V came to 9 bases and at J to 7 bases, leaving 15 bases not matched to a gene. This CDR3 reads CATHLGGGALNEQFF. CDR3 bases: TGTGCCACCCACCTCGGGGGGGGCGCATTAAATGAGCAGTTCTTC.

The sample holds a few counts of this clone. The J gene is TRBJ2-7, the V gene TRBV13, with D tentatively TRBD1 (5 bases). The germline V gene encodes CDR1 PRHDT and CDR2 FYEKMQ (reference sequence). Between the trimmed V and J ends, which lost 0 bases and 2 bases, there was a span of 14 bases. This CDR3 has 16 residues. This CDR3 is CASSLGVLDTAYEQYF. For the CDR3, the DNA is TGTGCCAGCAGCTTAGGTGTCTTGGACACAGCCTACGAGCAGTACTTC.

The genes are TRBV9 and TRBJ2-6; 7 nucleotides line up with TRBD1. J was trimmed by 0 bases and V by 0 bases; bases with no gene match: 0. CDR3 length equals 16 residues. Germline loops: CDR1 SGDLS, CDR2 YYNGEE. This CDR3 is CASSVEGASGANVLTF. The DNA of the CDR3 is TGTGCCAGCAGCGTAGAGGGGGCCTCTGGGGCCAACGTCCTGACTTTC.

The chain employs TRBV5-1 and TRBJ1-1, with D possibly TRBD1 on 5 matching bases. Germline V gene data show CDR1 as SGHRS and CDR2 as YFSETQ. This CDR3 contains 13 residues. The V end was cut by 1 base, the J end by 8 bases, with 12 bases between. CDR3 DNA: TGCGCCAGCAGCTTGAGTCGGCAGGGAGAAGCTTTCTTT. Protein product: CASSLSRQGEAFF.

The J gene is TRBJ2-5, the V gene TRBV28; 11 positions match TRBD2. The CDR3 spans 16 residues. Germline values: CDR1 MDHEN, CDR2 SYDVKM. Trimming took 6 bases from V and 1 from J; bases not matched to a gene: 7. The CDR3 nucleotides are TGTGCCAGCAGCAATCCGGGACTAGCGGTCCAAGAGACCCAGTACTTC. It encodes CASSNPGLAVQETQYF.